This paragraph covers one TCR beta chain sequence. Its target is not known. Germline CDR1 MDHEN, CDR2 SYDVKM. This CDR3 comprises 15 residues. MiXCR, applied by TCRdb to the reads, yields one record per CDR3 protein. This table has about 920,000 distinct CDR3 sequences, approximately 32% appearing once. This specimen belongs to a study of T cell repertoires in cytomegalovirus infection. V usage is TRBV28 and J usage is TRBJ2-2, with D maybe TRBD2 (6 bases). This TCR was sampled from a human donor in good health (CMV status not recorded). Some clones in this sample may be carry-over from other donors' samples. Here the sequenced sample was cultured CD8+ T cells from PBMCs, taken from culture after CMV antigen stimulation. This chain's CDR3 is CVTLPGVENTGELFF. For the CDR3, the DNA is TGTGTCACCTTACCGGGGGTTGAGAACACCGGGGAGCTGTTTTTT.